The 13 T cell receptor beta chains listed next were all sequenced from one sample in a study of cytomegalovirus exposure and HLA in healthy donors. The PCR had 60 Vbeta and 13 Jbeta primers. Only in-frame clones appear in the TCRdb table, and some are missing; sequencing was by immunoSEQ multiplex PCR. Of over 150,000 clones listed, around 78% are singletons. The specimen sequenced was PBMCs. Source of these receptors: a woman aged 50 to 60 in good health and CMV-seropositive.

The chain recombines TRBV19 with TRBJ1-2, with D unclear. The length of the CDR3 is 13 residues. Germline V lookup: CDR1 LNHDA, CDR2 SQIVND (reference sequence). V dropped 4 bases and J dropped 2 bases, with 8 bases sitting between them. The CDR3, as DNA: TGTGCCAGTAGTAGGTCGGTAAACTATGGCTACACCTTC. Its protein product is CASSRSVNYGYTF.

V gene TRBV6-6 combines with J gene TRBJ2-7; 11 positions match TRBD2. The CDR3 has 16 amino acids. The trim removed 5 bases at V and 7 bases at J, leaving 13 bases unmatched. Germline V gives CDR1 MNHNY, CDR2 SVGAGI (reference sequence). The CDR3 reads CASSPPPSGGPEEQYF. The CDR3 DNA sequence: TGTGCCAGCAGTCCCCCCCCTAGCGGGGGGCCGGAGGAGCAGTACTTC.

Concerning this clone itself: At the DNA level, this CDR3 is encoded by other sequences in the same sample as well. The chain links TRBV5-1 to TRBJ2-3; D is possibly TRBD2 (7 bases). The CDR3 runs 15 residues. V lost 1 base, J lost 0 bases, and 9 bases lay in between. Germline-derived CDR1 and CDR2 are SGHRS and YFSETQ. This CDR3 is CASSLRGASTDTQYF. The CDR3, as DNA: TGCGCCAGCAGCTTGCGGGGGGCGAGCACAGATACGCAGTATTTT.

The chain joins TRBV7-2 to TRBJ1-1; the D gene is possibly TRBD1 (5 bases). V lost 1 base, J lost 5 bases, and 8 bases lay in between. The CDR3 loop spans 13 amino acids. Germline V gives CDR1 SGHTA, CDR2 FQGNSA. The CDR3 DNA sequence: TGTGCCAGCAGCTTAGTGGGGCCTACTGAAGCTTTCTTT. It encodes CASSLVGPTEAFF. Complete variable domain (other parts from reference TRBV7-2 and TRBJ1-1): GAGVSQSPSNKVTEKGKDVELRCDPISGHTALYWYRQSLGQGLEFLIYFQGNSAPDKSGLPSDRFSAERTGGSVSTLTIQRTQQEDSAVYLCASSLVGPTEAFFGQGTRLTVV.

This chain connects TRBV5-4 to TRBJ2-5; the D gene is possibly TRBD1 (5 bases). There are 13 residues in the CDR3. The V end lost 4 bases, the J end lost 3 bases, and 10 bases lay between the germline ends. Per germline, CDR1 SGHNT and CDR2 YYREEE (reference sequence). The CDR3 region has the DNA TGTGCCAGCAGCCAGGTCAGGGAAGAGACCCAGTACTTC. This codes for CASSQVREETQYF.

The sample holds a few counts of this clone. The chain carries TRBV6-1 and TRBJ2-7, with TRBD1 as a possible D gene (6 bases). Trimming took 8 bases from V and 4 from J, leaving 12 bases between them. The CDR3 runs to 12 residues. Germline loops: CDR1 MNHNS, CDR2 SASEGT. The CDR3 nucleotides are TGTGCCAGCTCGGTCCAGGGGTACGAGCAGTACTTC. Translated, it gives CASSVQGYEQYF.

The CDR3 spells CASSEAWPNTGELFF. In DNA, the CDR3 is TGTGCCAGCAGTGAAGCTTGGCCTAACACCGGGGAGCTGTTTTTT. The V gene is TRBV6-1, the J gene TRBJ2-2, with D unclear. V lost 0 bases, J lost 2 bases, and 7 bases lay in between. Germline-derived CDR1 and CDR2 are MNHNS and SASEGT. There are 15 residues in the CDR3.

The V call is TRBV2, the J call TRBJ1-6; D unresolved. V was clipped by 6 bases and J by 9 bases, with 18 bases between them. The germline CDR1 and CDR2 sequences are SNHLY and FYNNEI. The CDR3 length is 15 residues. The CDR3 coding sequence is TGTGCCAGCAGCGCCGAATCGGGTTTGTTTTCACCCCTCCACTTT. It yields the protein CASSAESGLFSPLHF. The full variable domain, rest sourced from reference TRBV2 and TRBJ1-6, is EPEVTQTPSHQVTQMGQEVILRCVPISNHLYFYWYRQILGQKVEFLVSFYNNEISEKSEIFDDQFSVERPDGSNFTLKIRSTKLEDSAMYFCASSAESGLFSPLHFGNGTRLTVT.

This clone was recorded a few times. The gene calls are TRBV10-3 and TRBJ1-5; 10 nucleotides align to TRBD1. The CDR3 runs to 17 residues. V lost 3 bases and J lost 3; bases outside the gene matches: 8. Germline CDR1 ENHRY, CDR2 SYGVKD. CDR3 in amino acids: CAISDSYGTGANQPQHF. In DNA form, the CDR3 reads TGTGCCATCAGTGATAGTTACGGGACAGGGGCCAATCAGCCCCAGCATTTT.

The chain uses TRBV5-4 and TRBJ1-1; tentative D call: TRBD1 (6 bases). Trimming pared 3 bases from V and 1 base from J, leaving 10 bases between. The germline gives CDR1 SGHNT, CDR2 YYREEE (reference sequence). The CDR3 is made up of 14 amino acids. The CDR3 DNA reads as TGTGCCAGCAGCTCCGACAGGAAGAACACTGAAGCTTTCTTT. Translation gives CASSSDRKNTEAFF.

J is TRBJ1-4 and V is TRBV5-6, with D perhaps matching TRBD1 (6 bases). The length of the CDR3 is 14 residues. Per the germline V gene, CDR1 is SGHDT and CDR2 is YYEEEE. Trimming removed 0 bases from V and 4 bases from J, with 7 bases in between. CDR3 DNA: TGTGCCAGCAGCTTGGGCAGGGGTAATGAAAAACTGTTTTTT. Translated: CASSLGRGNEKLFF.

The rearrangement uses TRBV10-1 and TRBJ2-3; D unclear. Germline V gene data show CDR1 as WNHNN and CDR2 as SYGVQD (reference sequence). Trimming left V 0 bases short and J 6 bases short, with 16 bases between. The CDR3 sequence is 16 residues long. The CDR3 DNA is TGCGCCAGCAGTGAGTCTGTCGGCGGATTCACGGATACGCAGTATTTT. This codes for CASSESVGGFTDTQYF.

Written as DNA, the CDR3 is TGCGCCAGCAGCGGCCCGGGACAGGGAGGAACGGAGCAGTACTTC. It specifies CASSGPGQGGTEQYF. The chain combines TRBV5-1 with TRBJ2-7; 9 bases are a match to TRBD1. Germline CDR1 is SGHRS and CDR2 is YFSETQ. V lost 4 bases and J lost 7; bases outside the gene matches: 12. This CDR3 is built from 15 residues.